This is a list of T cell receptor beta chains from one sample in a study of neurological immune-mediated disorders. From the 5' RACE reads, TCRdb called clonotypes with MiXCR, one entry per CDR3 protein. The sample includes 55,000 to 65,000 distinct CDR3 sequences, over 8.5% of them seen just once. The sequencing input was PBMCs. The receptors shown here come from a male donor with HTLV-1-associated myelopathy (HAM/TSP). Each CDR3 is given with its conserved first and last residue. A D gene is named only where the DNA matches it firmly. Clone size is stated in some rows and not others, as once, few, many or a class when expanded.

TRBJ2-7 | many | - | TRBV7-9 | TGTGCCAGCAACAAAGGAGGGAAAGGGATCTACGAGCAGTACTTC | CASNKGGKGIYEQYF
TRBJ1-6 | many | - | TRBV27 | TGTGCCAGCAGTGCTCCGGGGCCTATTTCACCCCTCCACTTT | CASSAPGPISPLHF
TRBJ2-2 | - | TRBD2 | TRBV5-1 | TGCGCCAGATGGTTTACTAGCGGGTACACCGGGGAGCTGTTTTTT | CARWFTSGYTGELFF
TRBJ2-5 | many | - | TRBV20-1 | TGCAGTGCTAGAGATCTTGTCGGGTACCAAGAGACCCAGTACTTC | CSARDLVGYQETQYF
TRBJ2-4 | many | TRBD2 | TRBV28 | TGTGCCAGCAGTTCCGGACTAGCCAAGGCCAAAAACATTCAGTACTTC | CASSSGLAKAKNIQYF
TRBJ1-1 | - | - | TRBV15 | TGTGCCACCAGCAGAGATAAGTCTTTAGGGGTTGGTGGTTTCTTT | CATSRDKSLGVGGFF
TRBJ1-5 | many | - | TRBV4-3 | TGCGCCAGCAGCCAAGATGTTACCCCCGGGACCGGTAATCAGCCCCAGCATTTT | CASSQDVTPGTGNQPQHF
TRBJ2-7 | many | - | TRBV7-9 | TGTGCCAGCAGCGCCGGGGGTTTATCCTACGAGCAGTACTTC | CASSAGGLSYEQYF
TRBJ2-7 | many | TRBD1 | TRBV20-1 | TGCAGTGGAGGGACAGGGGGCAGCTACGAGCAGTACTTC | CSGGTGGSYEQYF
TRBJ2-2 | - | - | TRBV18 | TGTGCCAGCTCACCACCTTCCGGGGAGCTGTTTTTT | CASSPPSGELFF
TRBJ2-1 | many | - | TRBV7-9 | TGTGCCAGCAGCGTTGGCAGATACAATGAGCAGTTCTTC | CASSVGRYNEQFF
TRBJ1-2 | many | - | TRBV27 | TGTGCCAGCAGTGGACTGAGTGGCTACACCTTC | CASSGLSGYTF
TRBJ1-5 | many | TRBD1 | TRBV20-1 | TGCAGTGCTAGCGGAACAGGGGGAAGCAATCAGCCCCAGCATTTT | CSASGTGGSNQPQHF
TRBJ2-7 | many | - | TRBV20-1 | TGCAGTGCTCTCTACCCCGACAGGAGCACCTACGAGCAGTACTTC | CSALYPDRSTYEQYF
TRBJ2-7 | many | TRBD1 | TRBV28 | TGTGCCAGCAGTTTCGGGACAGGCGCCTACGAGCAGTACTTC | CASSFGTGAYEQYF
TRBJ2-3 | many | - | TRBV27 | TGTGCCAGCAGTTTAAGGCGGGGACAAGATACGCAGTATTTT | CASSLRRGQDTQYF
TRBJ2-1 | many | TRBD2 | TRBV5-1 | TGCGCCAGCAGCCCCGGGGGGGCCCGTAGTGAGCAGTTCTTC | CASSPGGARSEQFF
TRBJ2-5 | many | TRBD2 | TRBV25-1 | TGTGCCAGCAGTGAGTCTCTCGGGAGGGATGAGACCCAGTACTTC | CASSESLGRDETQYF
TRBJ2-5 | medium-sized | - | TRBV5-1 | TGCGCCAGCAGCTCCCAGGCTATCTGGGAGACCCAGTACTTC | CASSSQAIWETQYF
TRBJ1-1 | many | - | TRBV9 | TGTGCCAGCAGCTTTAGGGAGGGAATGAACACTGAAGCTTTCTTT | CASSFREGMNTEAFF
TRBJ2-1 | many | - | TRBV5-4 | TGTGCCAGCAGCTTGGATCGCCCGAGCTCCTACAATGAGCAGTTCTTC | CASSLDRPSSYNEQFF
TRBJ2-7 | many | - | TRBV24-1 | TGTGCCAACGGGACGCTCTCCTACGAGCAGTACTTC | CANGTLSYEQYF
TRBJ2-7 | many | TRBD1 | TRBV7-2 | TGTGCCAGCAGCTTAACTGGACAGGGGGGAACCTACGAGCAGTACTTC | CASSLTGQGGTYEQYF
TRBJ2-7 | many | TRBD1 | TRBV20-1 | TGCAGTGCTAGAGATCAGATCAACAGGGGCTACGAGCAGTACTTC | CSARDQINRGYEQYF
TRBJ1-1 | many | - | TRBV9 | TGTGCCAGCAGCGTAGAAGAGGGGAGCGCTGAAGCTTTCTTT | CASSVEEGSAEAFF
TRBJ1-2 | - | - | TRBV30 | TGTGCCTGGAGTAGACAGGTCAATGGCTACACCTTC | CAWSRQVNGYTF
TRBJ1-2 | many | - | TRBV9 | TGTGCCAGCAGCGCCACAGGTGGCTACACCTTC | CASSATGGYTF
TRBJ1-4 | many | - | TRBV12-3/TRBV12-4 | TGTGCCAGCAGCAGGGGAAGCGAAAAACTGTTTTTT | CASSRGSEKLFF
TRBJ1-1 | many | - | TRBV29-1 | TGCAGCGTCCTCCGGGGGGGGGTGTCGGCTGAAGCTTTCTTT | CSVLRGGVSAEAFF
TRBJ1-5 | many | - | TRBV20-1 | TGCAGTGCTAGAGATCGTCAGGATCAGCCCCAGCATTTT | CSARDRQDQPQHF
TRBJ1-6 | many | - | TRBV5-1 | TGCGCCAGCAGCTTGGCCGGGCAGACCTATAATTCACCCCTCCACTTT | CASSLAGQTYNSPLHF
TRBJ2-3 | many | TRBD2 | TRBV28 | TGTGCCAGCAGCTCCCCGGGGACTAGCGGCACAGATACGCAGTATTTT | CASSSPGTSGTDTQYF
TRBJ1-5 | many | TRBD1 | TRBV12-3/TRBV12-4 | TGTGCCAGCAGTTTAGGGGACAGCGAAAATCAGCCCCAGCATTTT | CASSLGDSENQPQHF
TRBJ2-7 | many | TRBD1 | TRBV19 | TGTGCCACTACCGGGACAGGTATACGCGAGCAGTACTTC | CATTGTGIREQYF
TRBJ1-5 | many | - | TRBV28 | TGTGCCAGCAGTTTATGGGCAGGCAATCAGCCCCAGCATTTT | CASSLWAGNQPQHF
TRBJ2-5 | many | - | TRBV2 | TGTGCCAGAAACCAGAATTCTCAAGAGACCCAGTACTTC | CARNQNSQETQYF
TRBJ2-1 | few | - | TRBV7-2 | TGTGCCAGCAGCTTAGTGGGAGAGCAGTTCTTC | CASSLVGEQFF
TRBJ2-1 | many | - | TRBV28 | TGTGCCAGCAGTTTTTGGGGTAACCTAAATCAACAGTTCTTC | CASSFWGNLNQQFF
TRBJ2-5 | many | - | TRBV29-1 | TGCAGCGTTGATATCGCGGGCCTCCAAGAGACCCAGTACTTC | CSVDIAGLQETQYF
TRBJ2-3 | - | TRBD2 | TRBV5-1 | TGCGCCAGGACATACCGGGAGGCCACTGATATGCAGTATTTT | CARTYREATDMQYF
TRBJ2-3 | many | TRBD2 | TRBV20-1 | TGCAGTGCTAGAGCGTCGACTAGCCCCTCAGATACGCAGTATTTT | CSARASTSPSDTQYF
TRBJ2-7 | few | TRBD1 | TRBV19 | TGTGCCAGTAGGCAGACAGGGGCGAGCCACGAGCAGTACTTC | CASRQTGASHEQYF
TRBJ1-1 | many | TRBD1 | TRBV5-6 | TGTGCCAGCAGCCCCGGGACAGGGGCGAACACTGAAGCTTTCTTT | CASSPGTGANTEAFF
TRBJ2-3 | many | TRBD2 | TRBV20-1 | TGCAGTGCTAGAGGACTAGCAGTGAATACGCAGTATTTT | CSARGLAVNTQYF
TRBJ2-7 | many | - | TRBV6-6 | TGTGCCAGCCAGGGGCGCCAAAGCTCCTACGAGCAGTACTTC | CASQGRQSSYEQYF
TRBJ2-7 | many | TRBD1 | TRBV20-1 | TGCAGTGCTACACAGGGGCCCTCCTACGAGCAGTACTTC | CSATQGPSYEQYF
TRBJ1-1 | many | - | TRBV5-1 | TGCGCCAGCAGCCAAGGACCCGGAGGTGTGAACACTGAAGCTTTCTTT | CASSQGPGGVNTEAFF
TRBJ1-4 | many | TRBD1 | TRBV4-3 | TGCGCCAGCAGCCCAGGGGGTATGAGGAATGAAAAACTGTTTTTT | CASSPGGMRNEKLFF
TRBJ1-2 | - | - | TRBV29-1 | TGCAGCATTGACCCTCCGGACCCAGCTCGCTTCTATGGCTACACCTTC | CSIDPPDPARFYGYTF
TRBJ2-2 | many | - | TRBV15 | TGTGCCACCAGCAGAGGATCTCACATCGGGGAGCTGTTTTTT | CATSRGSHIGELFF